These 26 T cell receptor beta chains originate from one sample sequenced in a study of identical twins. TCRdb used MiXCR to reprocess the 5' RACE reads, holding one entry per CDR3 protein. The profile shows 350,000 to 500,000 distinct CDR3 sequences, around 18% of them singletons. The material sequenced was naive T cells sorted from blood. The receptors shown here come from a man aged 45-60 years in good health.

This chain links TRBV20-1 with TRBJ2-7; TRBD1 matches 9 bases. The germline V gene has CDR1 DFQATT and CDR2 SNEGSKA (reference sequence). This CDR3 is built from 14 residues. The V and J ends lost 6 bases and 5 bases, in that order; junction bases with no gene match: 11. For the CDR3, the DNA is TGCAGTGCGCGTCCGGGACAGGGTATCCACGAGCAGTACTTC. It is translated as CSARPGQGIHEQYF.

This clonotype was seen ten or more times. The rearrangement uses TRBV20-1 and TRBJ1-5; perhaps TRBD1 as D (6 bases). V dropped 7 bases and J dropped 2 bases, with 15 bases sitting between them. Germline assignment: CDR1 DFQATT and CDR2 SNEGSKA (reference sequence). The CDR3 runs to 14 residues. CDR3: CSVQGTQGNQPQHF. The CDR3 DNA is TGCAGTGTACAGGGAACCCAAGGCAATCAGCCCCAGCATTTT.

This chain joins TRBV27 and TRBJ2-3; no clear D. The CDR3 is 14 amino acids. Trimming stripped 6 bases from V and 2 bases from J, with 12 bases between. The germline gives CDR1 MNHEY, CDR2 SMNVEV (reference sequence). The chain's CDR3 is CASRKGQTTDTQYF. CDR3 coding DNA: TGTGCCAGCAGGAAGGGTCAGACCACAGATACGCAGTATTTT.

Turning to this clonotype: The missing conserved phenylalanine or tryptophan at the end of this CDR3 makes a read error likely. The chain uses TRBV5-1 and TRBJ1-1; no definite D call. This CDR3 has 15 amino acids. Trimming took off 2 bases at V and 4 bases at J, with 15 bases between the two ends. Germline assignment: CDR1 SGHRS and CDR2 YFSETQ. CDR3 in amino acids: CASSLLRRWGTEAFS. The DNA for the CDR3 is TGCGCCAGCAGCTTACTCCGGCGTTGGGGCACTGAAGCTTTCTCT.

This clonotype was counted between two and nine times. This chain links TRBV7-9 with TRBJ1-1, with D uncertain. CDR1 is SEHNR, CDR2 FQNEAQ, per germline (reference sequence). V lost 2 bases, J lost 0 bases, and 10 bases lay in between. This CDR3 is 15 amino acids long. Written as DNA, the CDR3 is TGTGCCAGCAGCTTAACGTCCACCTTGAACACTGAAGCTTTCTTT. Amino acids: CASSLTSTLNTEAFF.

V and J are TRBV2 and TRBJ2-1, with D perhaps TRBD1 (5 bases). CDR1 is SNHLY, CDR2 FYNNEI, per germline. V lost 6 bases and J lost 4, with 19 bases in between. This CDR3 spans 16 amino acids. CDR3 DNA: TGTGCCAGCAGCTACAGCAGGGTCGTTGAGTACAATGAGCAGTTCTTC. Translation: CASSYSRVVEYNEQFF.

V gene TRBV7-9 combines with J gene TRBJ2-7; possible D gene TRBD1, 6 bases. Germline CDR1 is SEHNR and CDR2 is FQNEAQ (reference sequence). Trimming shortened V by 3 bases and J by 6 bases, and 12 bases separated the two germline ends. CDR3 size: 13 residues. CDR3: CASSFGQGSEQYF. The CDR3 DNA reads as TGTGCCAGCAGCTTCGGCCAGGGGAGCGAGCAGTACTTC. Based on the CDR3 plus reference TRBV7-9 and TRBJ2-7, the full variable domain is DTGVSQNPRHKITKRGQNVTFRCDPISEHNRLYWYRQTLGQGPEFLTYFQNEAQLEKSRLLSDRFSAERPKGSFSTLEIQRTEQGDSAMYLCASSFGQGSEQYFGPGTRLTVT.

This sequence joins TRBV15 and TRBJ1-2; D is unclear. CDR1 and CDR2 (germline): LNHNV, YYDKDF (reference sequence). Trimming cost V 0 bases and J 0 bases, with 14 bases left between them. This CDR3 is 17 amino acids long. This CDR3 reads CATSRDRNSLANYGYTF. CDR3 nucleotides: TGTGCCACCAGCAGAGATCGTAACAGCCTTGCTAACTATGGCTACACCTTC.

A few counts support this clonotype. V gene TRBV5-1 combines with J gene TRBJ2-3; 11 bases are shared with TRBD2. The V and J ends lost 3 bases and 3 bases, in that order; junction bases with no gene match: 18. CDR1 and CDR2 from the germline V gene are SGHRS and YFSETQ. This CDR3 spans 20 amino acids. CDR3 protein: CASSWDRDTSGSWRTDTQYF. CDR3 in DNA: TGCGCCAGCAGCTGGGACAGGGATACTAGCGGGAGTTGGCGGACAGATACGCAGTATTTT.

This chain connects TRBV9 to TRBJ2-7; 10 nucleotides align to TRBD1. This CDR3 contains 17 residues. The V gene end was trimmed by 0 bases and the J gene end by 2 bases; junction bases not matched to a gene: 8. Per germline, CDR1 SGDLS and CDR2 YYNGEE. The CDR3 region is CASSVGTAGTGAYEQYF. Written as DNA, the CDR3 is TGTGCCAGCAGCGTAGGGACTGCCGGGACAGGGGCCTACGAGCAGTACTTC. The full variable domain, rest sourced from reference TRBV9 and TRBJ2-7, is DSGVTQTPKHLITATGQRVTLRCSPRSGDLSVYWYQQSLDQGLQFLIQYYNGEERAKGNILERFSAQQFPDLHSELNLSSLELGDSALYFCASSVGTAGTGAYEQYFGPGTRLTVT.

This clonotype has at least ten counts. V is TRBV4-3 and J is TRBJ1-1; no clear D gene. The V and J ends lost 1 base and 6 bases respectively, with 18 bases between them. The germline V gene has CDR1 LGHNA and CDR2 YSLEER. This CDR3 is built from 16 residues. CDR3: CASSQGLAAGLAEAFF. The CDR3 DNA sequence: TGCGCCAGCAGCCAAGGGCTCGCGGCGGGTCTCGCTGAAGCTTTCTTT.

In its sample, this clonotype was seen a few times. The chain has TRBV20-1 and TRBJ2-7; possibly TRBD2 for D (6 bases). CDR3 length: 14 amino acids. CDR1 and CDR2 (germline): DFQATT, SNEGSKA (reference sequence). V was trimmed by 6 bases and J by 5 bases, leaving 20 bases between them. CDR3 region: CSAPTDGAGDEQYF. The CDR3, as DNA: TGCAGTGCCCCGACCGACGGAGCGGGTGACGAGCAGTACTTC.

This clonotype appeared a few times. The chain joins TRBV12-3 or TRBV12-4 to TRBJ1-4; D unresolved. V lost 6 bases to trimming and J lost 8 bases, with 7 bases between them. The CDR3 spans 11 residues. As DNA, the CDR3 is TGTGCCAGCAGGGTTCGAGAAAAACTGTTTTTT. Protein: CASRVREKLFF.

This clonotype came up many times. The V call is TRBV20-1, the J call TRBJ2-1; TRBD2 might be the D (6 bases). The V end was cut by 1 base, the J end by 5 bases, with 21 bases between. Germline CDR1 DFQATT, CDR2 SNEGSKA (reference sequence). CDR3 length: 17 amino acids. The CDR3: CSARARGDIRRDNEQFF. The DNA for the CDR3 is TGCAGTGCTAGAGCGCGGGGAGATATCCGCCGGGACAATGAGCAGTTCTTC.

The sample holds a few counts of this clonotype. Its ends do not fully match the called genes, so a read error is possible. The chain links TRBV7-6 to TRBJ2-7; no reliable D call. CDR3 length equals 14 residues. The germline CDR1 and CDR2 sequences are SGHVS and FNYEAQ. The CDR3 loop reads CAGSFGDGAYEQYF. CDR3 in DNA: TGTGCCGGCAGCTTTGGGGATGGGGCCTACGAGCAGTACTTC.

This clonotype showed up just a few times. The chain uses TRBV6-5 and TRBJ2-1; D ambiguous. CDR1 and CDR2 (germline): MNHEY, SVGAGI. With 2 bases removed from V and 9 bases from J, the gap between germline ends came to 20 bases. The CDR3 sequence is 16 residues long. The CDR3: CASSYGPARPSTEQFF. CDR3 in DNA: TGTGCCAGCAGTTACGGCCCGGCGCGGCCCTCCACTGAGCAGTTCTTC.

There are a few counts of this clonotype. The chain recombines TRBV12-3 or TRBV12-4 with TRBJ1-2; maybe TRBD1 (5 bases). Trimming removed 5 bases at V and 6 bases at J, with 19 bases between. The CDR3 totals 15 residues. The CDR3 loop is CASSPWRGGKDGYTF. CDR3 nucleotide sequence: TGTGCCAGCAGTCCCTGGCGGGGGGGTAAAGATGGCTACACCTTC.

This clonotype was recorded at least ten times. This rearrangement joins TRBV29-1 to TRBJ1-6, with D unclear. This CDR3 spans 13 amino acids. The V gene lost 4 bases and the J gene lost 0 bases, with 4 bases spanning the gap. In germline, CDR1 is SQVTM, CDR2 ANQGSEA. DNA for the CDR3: TGCAGCGTTGCGCGCTCCTATAATTCACCCCTCCACTTT. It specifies CSVARSYNSPLHF.

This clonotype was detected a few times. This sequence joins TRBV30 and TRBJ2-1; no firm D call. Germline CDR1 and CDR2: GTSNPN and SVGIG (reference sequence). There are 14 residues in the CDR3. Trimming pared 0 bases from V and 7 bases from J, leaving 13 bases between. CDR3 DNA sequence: TGTGCCTGGAGTGTACGGTCTAGAAGGAATGAGCAGTTCTTC. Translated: CAWSVRSRRNEQFF.

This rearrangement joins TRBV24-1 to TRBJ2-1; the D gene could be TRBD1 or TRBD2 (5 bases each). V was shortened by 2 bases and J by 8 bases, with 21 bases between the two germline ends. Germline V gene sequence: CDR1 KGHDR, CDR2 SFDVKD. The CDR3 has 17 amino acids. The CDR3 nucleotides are TGTGCCACCAGTGATTCGTCCGGGACCATAAACGAGGATGAGCAGTTCTTC. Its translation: CATSDSSGTINEDEQFF.

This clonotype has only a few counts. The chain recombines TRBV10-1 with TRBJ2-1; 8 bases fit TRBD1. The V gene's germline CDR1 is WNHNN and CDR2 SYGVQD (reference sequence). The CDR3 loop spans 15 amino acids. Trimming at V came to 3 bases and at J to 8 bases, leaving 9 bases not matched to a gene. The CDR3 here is CASSDQGANFDEQFF. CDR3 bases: TGCGCCAGCAGTGATCAGGGGGCGAATTTCGATGAGCAGTTCTTC.

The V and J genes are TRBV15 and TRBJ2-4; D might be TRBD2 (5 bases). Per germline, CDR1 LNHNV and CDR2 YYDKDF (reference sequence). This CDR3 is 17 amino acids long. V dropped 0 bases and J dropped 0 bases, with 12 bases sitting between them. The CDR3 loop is CATSRDWAGGAKNIQYF. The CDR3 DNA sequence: TGTGCCACCAGCAGAGATTGGGCGGGTGGAGCCAAAAACATTCAGTACTTC.

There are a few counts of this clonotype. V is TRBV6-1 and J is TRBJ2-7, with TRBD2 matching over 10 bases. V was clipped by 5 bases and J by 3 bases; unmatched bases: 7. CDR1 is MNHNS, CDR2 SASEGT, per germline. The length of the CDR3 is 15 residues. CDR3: CASSPVAGGVYEQYF. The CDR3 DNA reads TGTGCCAGCAGTCCCGTAGCGGGAGGTGTCTACGAGCAGTACTTC.

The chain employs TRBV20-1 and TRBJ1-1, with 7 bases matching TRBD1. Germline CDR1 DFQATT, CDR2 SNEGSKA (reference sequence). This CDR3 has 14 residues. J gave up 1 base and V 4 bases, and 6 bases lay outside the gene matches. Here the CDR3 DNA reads TGCAGTGCTATACCGGGACAGTCGAACACTGAAGCTTTCTTT. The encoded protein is CSAIPGQSNTEAFF.

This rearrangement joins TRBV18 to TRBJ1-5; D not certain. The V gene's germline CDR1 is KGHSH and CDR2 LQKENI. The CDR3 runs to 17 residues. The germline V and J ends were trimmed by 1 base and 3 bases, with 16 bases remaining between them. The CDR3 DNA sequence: TGTGCCAGCTCACCACTGGCAGGACCCTATCCCAATCAGCCCCAGCATTTT. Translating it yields CASSPLAGPYPNQPQHF.

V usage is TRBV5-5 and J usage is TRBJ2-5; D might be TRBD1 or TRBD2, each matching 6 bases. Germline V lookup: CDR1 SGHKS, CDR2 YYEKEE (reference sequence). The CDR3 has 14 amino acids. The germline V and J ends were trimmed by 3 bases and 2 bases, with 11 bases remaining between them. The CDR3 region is CASSWGAGQETQYF. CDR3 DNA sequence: TGTGCCAGCAGCTGGGGGGCAGGTCAAGAGACCCAGTACTTC.